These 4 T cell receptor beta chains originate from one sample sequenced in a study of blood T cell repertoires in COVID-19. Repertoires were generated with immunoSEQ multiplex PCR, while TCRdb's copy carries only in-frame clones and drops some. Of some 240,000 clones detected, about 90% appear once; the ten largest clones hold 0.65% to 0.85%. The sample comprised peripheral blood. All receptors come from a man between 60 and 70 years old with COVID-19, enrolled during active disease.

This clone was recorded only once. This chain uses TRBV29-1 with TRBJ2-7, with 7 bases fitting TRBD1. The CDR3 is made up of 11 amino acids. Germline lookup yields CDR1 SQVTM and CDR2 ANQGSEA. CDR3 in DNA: TGCACCCCACTAACAGGGGACGAGCAGTACTTC. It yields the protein CTPLTGDEQYF.

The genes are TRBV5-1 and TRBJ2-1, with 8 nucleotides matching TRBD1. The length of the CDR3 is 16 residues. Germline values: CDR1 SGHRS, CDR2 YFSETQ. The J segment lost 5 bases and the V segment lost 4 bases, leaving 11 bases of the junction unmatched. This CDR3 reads CASSPRPGQANNEQFF. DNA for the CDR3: TGCGCCAGCAGCCCCAGGCCGGGACAGGCAAACAATGAGCAGTTCTTC.

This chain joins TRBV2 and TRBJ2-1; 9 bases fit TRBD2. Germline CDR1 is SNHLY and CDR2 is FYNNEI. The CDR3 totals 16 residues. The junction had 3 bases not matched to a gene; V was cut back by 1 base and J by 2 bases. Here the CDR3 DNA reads TGTGCCAGCAGTGAAGAAGCGGGGGGCCCCTACAATGAGCAGTTCTTC. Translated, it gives CASSEEAGGPYNEQFF.

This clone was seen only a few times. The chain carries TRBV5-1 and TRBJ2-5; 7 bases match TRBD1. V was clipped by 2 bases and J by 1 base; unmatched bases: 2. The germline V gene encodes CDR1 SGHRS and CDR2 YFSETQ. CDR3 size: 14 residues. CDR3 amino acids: CASSLGQVQETQYF. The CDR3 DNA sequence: TGCGCCAGCAGCTTAGGACAGGTCCAAGAGACCCAGTACTTC.